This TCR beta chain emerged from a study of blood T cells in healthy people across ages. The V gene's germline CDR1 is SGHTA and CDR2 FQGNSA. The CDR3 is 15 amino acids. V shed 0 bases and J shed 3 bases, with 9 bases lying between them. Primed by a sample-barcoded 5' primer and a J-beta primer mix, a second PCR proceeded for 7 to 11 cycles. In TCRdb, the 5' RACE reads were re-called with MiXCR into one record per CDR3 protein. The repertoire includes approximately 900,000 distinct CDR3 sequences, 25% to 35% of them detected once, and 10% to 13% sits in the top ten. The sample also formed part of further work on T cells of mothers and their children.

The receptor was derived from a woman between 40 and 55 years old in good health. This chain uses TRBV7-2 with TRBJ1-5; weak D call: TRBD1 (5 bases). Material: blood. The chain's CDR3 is CASSLARGNNQPQHF. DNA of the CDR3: TGTGCCAGCAGCTTAGCGCGGGGGAACAATCAGCCCCAGCATTTT.